The rows below give T cell receptor beta chains drawn from one sample of a study of T cells in Graves' hyperthyroidism and ophthalmopathy. From the multiplex PCR reads, TCRdb called clonotypes with MiXCR, one entry per CDR3 protein. The sample lists roughly 660,000 distinct CDR3 sequences; around 15% were seen once. Source material: blood. The receptors were gathered from a man aged 50 or older with Graves' hyperthyroidism. Each CDR3 is given without its conserved first and last residue. Size tells how often a clone was seen (once, few, many) or the class of an expanded clone, and some rows leave it out.

CDR3aa: ASTDRGFPRGGEQF
abundance: .
v_gene: TRBV5-1
j_gene: TRBJ2-1

CDR3aa: ASSRDGRVMNTEAF
abundance: many
v_gene: TRBV2
j_gene: TRBJ1-1

CDR3aa: ASSPLQGSYGYT
abundance: few
v_gene: TRBV5-1
j_gene: TRBJ1-2

CDR3aa: SVPSGGGPTDTQY
abundance: few
v_gene: TRBV29-1
j_gene: TRBJ2-3

CDR3aa: ATPPLQGTTYEQY
abundance: few
v_gene: TRBV6-4
j_gene: TRBJ2-7

CDR3aa: ASSLGTGGKLF
abundance: many
v_gene: TRBV12-3/TRBV12-4
j_gene: TRBJ1-4

CDR3aa: ASSLPSGGPYNEQF
abundance: few
v_gene: TRBV28
j_gene: TRBJ2-1

CDR3aa: ASSRQGQGNTIY
abundance: .
v_gene: TRBV4-2
j_gene: TRBJ1-3

CDR3aa: ASSISGTLANQPQH
abundance: .
v_gene: TRBV6-1
j_gene: TRBJ1-5

CDR3aa: ASGPNGNEQF
abundance: .
v_gene: TRBV19
j_gene: TRBJ2-1

CDR3aa: ASSLAVGAGTNVLT
abundance: .
v_gene: TRBV11-2
j_gene: TRBJ2-6

CDR3aa: ASSSGPGEQF
abundance: many
v_gene: TRBV28
j_gene: TRBJ2-1

CDR3aa: ASTLSGTGGLGEKLF
abundance: many
v_gene: TRBV28
j_gene: TRBJ1-4

CDR3aa: ASTPVGAVRDTQY
abundance: many
v_gene: TRBV12-3/TRBV12-4
j_gene: TRBJ2-3

CDR3aa: ASRNIGQQGYEQY
abundance: many
v_gene: TRBV27
j_gene: TRBJ2-7

CDR3aa: ASSDQKRERSYEQY
abundance: many
v_gene: TRBV19
j_gene: TRBJ2-7

CDR3aa: ASSEWERHPGQASIEQY
abundance: .
v_gene: TRBV25-1
j_gene: TRBJ2-7

CDR3aa: ASSRGTNMNTEAF
abundance: .
v_gene: TRBV3-1
j_gene: TRBJ1-1

CDR3aa: ASSYKGLREPQPGEQY
abundance: many
v_gene: TRBV6-5
j_gene: TRBJ2-7

CDR3aa: ASYPWATGTSGSSYEQY
abundance: .
v_gene: TRBV27
j_gene: TRBJ2-7

CDR3aa: ASSYSYRVLSYEQY
abundance: many
v_gene: TRBV6-6
j_gene: TRBJ2-7

CDR3aa: SARGQGIAF
abundance: .
v_gene: TRBV20-1
j_gene: TRBJ1-1

CDR3aa: ASSLQSSGREGQY
abundance: .
v_gene: TRBV28
j_gene: TRBJ2-7

CDR3aa: ASKGFAADTQY
abundance: many
v_gene: TRBV11-2
j_gene: TRBJ2-3

CDR3aa: SVRRAGDEQF
abundance: few
v_gene: TRBV20-1
j_gene: TRBJ2-1

CDR3aa: SAPPGRLAGGGVYNEQF
abundance: .
v_gene: TRBV20-1
j_gene: TRBJ2-1

CDR3aa: ATRPIQLNTEAF
abundance: few
v_gene: TRBV19
j_gene: TRBJ1-1

CDR3aa: ASTISSGTDTQY
abundance: few
v_gene: TRBV7-9
j_gene: TRBJ2-3

CDR3aa: ASSWGETAGLAYEQY
abundance: few
v_gene: TRBV7-9
j_gene: TRBJ2-7

CDR3aa: ASSWTPSGRFRDTQY
abundance: many
v_gene: TRBV11-2
j_gene: TRBJ2-3

CDR3aa: ASTERTYNEQF
abundance: many
v_gene: TRBV27
j_gene: TRBJ2-1

CDR3aa: AWTSGVYNEQF
abundance: many
v_gene: TRBV30
j_gene: TRBJ2-1

CDR3aa: AGQLGAGPAYNEQF
abundance: few
v_gene: TRBV12-3/TRBV12-4
j_gene: TRBJ2-1

CDR3aa: ASKNAYNSPLH
abundance: many
v_gene: TRBV27
j_gene: TRBJ1-6

CDR3aa: ASSLRASGALRTDTQY
abundance: few
v_gene: TRBV4-3
j_gene: TRBJ2-3

CDR3aa: ASSSTGTPEAF
abundance: .
v_gene: TRBV5-1
j_gene: TRBJ1-1

CDR3aa: ASSFSQGPYEQY
abundance: many
v_gene: TRBV12-3/TRBV12-4
j_gene: TRBJ2-7

CDR3aa: ASSSTGLIYEQY
abundance: few
v_gene: TRBV27
j_gene: TRBJ2-7

CDR3aa: ASSVYISERYEQY
abundance: many
v_gene: TRBV2
j_gene: TRBJ2-7

CDR3aa: ASSPSRGQLLAYGYT
abundance: .
v_gene: TRBV3-1
j_gene: TRBJ1-2